This TCR beta chain was sequenced for a study of metastatic and nonmetastatic thyroid tumors. The overall study: A comparison of repertoires was made across blood and tumor or nodule tissue from malignant and benign thyroid patients.

TCRdb re-analyzed the PCR reads through MiXCR. Of around 29,000 clones in the sample, roughly 19% were seen once. Study results and limitations: Patients with malignant thyroid tumors reportedly had significantly higher TCR beta diversity than those with benign nodules, in blood and tumor.

V gave up 5 bases and J gave up 4 bases, with 17 bases separating them. In germline, CDR1 is MDHEN, CDR2 SYDVKM. The CDR3 sequence is 15 residues long. This clone was detected many times. Its antigen is as yet unknown. No patient received treatment before thyroid surgery. This chain joins TRBV28 and TRBJ2-5, with D tentatively TRBD1 or TRBD2 (5 bases each). Sequencing was performed on blood. The receptor was isolated from a female donor with papillary thyroid cancer or a benign thyroid nodule (not recorded which). Some clones in this sample may be carry-over from other donors' samples. CDR3 sequence reads: CASSISRDPLETQYF. The CDR3 DNA reads TGTGCCAGCAGTATAAGCCGGGACCCCCTAGAGACCCAGTACTTC.